These 29 T cell receptor beta chains originate from one sample sequenced in a study of cytomegalovirus exposure and HLA in healthy donors. Assay: immunoSEQ multiplex PCR; the TCRdb copy retains only in-frame clones and omits some. The table shows 150,000 to 200,000 clones, with over 80% occurring only once. The specimen was PBMCs. The source of these receptors is a man aged 25-40 years in good health and CMV-seropositive.

Here the CDR3 DNA reads TGTGCCAGCAGTTTGGGACACCTCTACGAGCAGTACTTC. The encoded protein is CASSLGHLYEQYF. V is TRBV27 and J is TRBJ2-7; perhaps TRBD1 as D (6 bases). Germline assignment: CDR1 MNHEY and CDR2 SMNVEV (reference sequence). V dropped 3 bases and J dropped 3 bases, with 9 bases sitting between them. The CDR3 is 13 residues long.

This chain's CDR3 is CATSSRGRYNEQFF. DNA of the CDR3: TGTGCCACCAGCTCGCGGGGGCGTTACAATGAGCAGTTCTTC. The V gene is TRBV15, the J gene TRBJ2-1, with TRBD2 as a possible D gene (7 bases). Germline lookup yields CDR1 LNHNV and CDR2 YYDKDF (reference sequence). V lost 5 bases to trimming and J lost 4 bases, with 12 bases between them. This CDR3 is built from 14 residues.

This sequence joins TRBV9 and TRBJ1-4; 7 positions agree with TRBD1. The junction had 8 bases not matched to a gene; V was cut back by 3 bases and J by 3 bases. Germline V gene data show CDR1 as SGDLS and CDR2 as YYNGEE. The length of the CDR3 is 16 residues. The CDR3, as DNA: TGTGCCAGCAGCGGAGCCCCGACAGGGTCTAATGAAAAACTGTTTTTT. It yields the protein CASSGAPTGSNEKLFF.

The genes are TRBV19 and TRBJ1-5, with 10 bases fitting TRBD1. Germline V gene data show CDR1 as LNHDA and CDR2 as SQIVND (reference sequence). The V gene end was trimmed by 6 bases and the J gene end by 4 bases; junction bases not matched to a gene: 3. The CDR3 has 14 amino acids. The CDR3 bases are TGTGCCAGTAGAAGGGACAGGGGAAATCAGCCCCAGCATTTT. This translates into CASRRDRGNQPQHF.

The CDR3 DNA sequence: TGCGCCAGCAGCACACAGGGCGCCGGGGAGCTGTTTTTT. Protein: CASSTQGAGELFF. The genes are TRBV5-1 and TRBJ2-2; D perhaps matches TRBD1 (6 bases). The V and J ends lost 4 bases and 6 bases respectively, with 10 bases between them. CDR1 is SGHRS, CDR2 YFSETQ, per germline. The CDR3 length is 13 residues.

The chain recombines TRBV30 with TRBJ1-2; 7 bases match TRBD1. Trimming at V came to 5 bases and at J to 3 bases, leaving 6 bases not matched to a gene. CDR3 length: 13 residues. In germline, CDR1 is GTSNPN, CDR2 SVGIG (reference sequence). The CDR3 coding sequence is TGTGCCTGGTGCGCAGGGACAGACTATGGCTACACCTTC. It is translated as CAWCAGTDYGYTF.

The J gene is TRBJ2-5, the V gene TRBV15; a weak D match, TRBD1 (6 bases). Germline CDR1 is LNHNV and CDR2 is YYDKDF (reference sequence). This CDR3 has 16 residues. V shed 0 bases and J shed 5 bases, with 16 bases lying between them. The CDR3 protein is CATSRDRGQGRETQYF. In nucleotides, the CDR3 is TGTGCCACCAGCAGAGATCGAGGGCAGGGGCGGGAGACCCAGTACTTC.

The V call is TRBV25-1, the J call TRBJ1-2; D call uncertain. CDR1 and CDR2 (germline): MGHDK, SYGVNS. The CDR3 is 14 amino acids. With 3 bases removed from V and 2 bases from J, the gap between germline ends came to 10 bases. The CDR3 is CASSDSYSNYGYTF. In nucleotides, the CDR3 is TGTGCCAGCAGTGATTCATACAGCAACTATGGCTACACCTTC.

A few counts support this clone. J is TRBJ2-5 and V is TRBV6-1; D possibly corresponds to TRBD2 (6 bases). This CDR3 has 13 residues. V lost 6 bases and J lost 4, with 12 bases in between. Germline CDR1 MNHNS, CDR2 SASEGT. Written as DNA, the CDR3 is TGTGCCAGCAGGGGGACTGGTCCAGAGACCCAGTACTTC. It yields the protein CASRGTGPETQYF.

The V gene is TRBV19, the J gene TRBJ1-2; D uncertain. Trimming pared 5 bases from V and 4 bases from J, leaving 17 bases between. This CDR3 has 15 amino acids. Germline V gene lookup returns CDR1 LNHDA and CDR2 SQIVND (reference sequence). The CDR3 DNA sequence: TGTGCCAGTAGTTCCCTATTGTACACTATCTATGGCTACACCTTC. Translated: CASSSLLYTIYGYTF.

V gene TRBV6-5 combines with J gene TRBJ1-6; maybe TRBD1 (5 bases). Germline V gene lookup returns CDR1 MNHEY and CDR2 SVGAGI. V lost 3 bases and J lost 7, with 16 bases in between. The CDR3 has 16 residues. The CDR3 is CASSYGSEGTNSPLHF. For the CDR3, the DNA is TGTGCCAGCAGTTATGGCTCGGAGGGGACCAATTCACCCCTCCACTTT.

CDR3 DNA sequence: TGTGCCAGCAGCCTAGTTCCCTATTCCACAGATACGCAGTATTTT. Its protein is CASSLVPYSTDTQYF. The chain couples TRBV7-6 to TRBJ2-3; no firm D call. V lost 5 bases and J lost 2, with 14 bases in between. Germline CDR1 SGHVS, CDR2 FNYEAQ. This CDR3 spans 15 amino acids.

The chain joins TRBV9 to TRBJ2-3, with 10 positions matching TRBD1. Unmatched junction bases numbered 4, after V lost 4 bases and J lost 2 bases. The CDR3 sequence is 15 residues long. Germline assignment: CDR1 SGDLS and CDR2 YYNGEE. The CDR3 bases are TGTGCCAGCAGCACGGGACAGGGGTTCACAGATACGCAGTATTTT. Its protein is CASSTGQGFTDTQYF.

This chain uses TRBV5-4 with TRBJ1-2; 7 bases map to TRBD1. Germline loops: CDR1 SGHNT, CDR2 YYREEE (reference sequence). The J segment lost 6 bases and the V segment lost 4 bases, leaving 6 bases of the junction unmatched. The CDR3 has 13 amino acids. CDR3 in amino acids: CASSPDRLDGYTF. In DNA form, the CDR3 reads TGTGCCAGCAGCCCGGACAGGCTGGATGGCTACACCTTC. Using reference TRBV5-4 and TRBJ1-2 for the parts outside the CDR3, the full variable domain is ETGVTQSPTHLIKTRGQQVTLRCSSQSGHNTVSWYQQALGQGPQFIFQYYREEENGRGNFPPRFSGLQFPNYSSELNVNALELDDSALYLCASSPDRLDGYTFGSGTRLTVV.

The V call is TRBV18, the J call TRBJ2-7, with 10 bases lining up with TRBD2. The V gene end was trimmed by 2 bases and the J gene end by 2 bases; junction bases not matched to a gene: 3. The CDR3 extends over 15 amino acids. In germline, CDR1 is KGHSH, CDR2 LQKENI. The CDR3 here is CASSPGTSVPYEQYF. The CDR3 DNA sequence: TGTGCCAGCTCACCAGGGACTAGCGTGCCCTACGAGCAGTACTTC.

V is TRBV5-1 and J is TRBJ2-2; 9 bases align to TRBD1. The junction had 10 bases not matched to a gene; V was cut back by 5 bases and J by 5 bases. Germline V lookup: CDR1 SGHRS, CDR2 YFSETQ. CDR3 length equals 16 residues. The CDR3 DNA is TGCGCCAGCAGGATAACAGGGGGCGCGTCAACCGGGGAGCTGTTTTTT. Translation: CASRITGGASTGELFF.

In its sample, this clone was seen once. The chain combines TRBV5-1 with TRBJ1-2; D is perhaps TRBD1 (6 bases). The length of the CDR3 is 14 residues. The germline V and J ends were trimmed by 4 bases and 2 bases, with 12 bases remaining between them. Germline CDR1 SGHRS, CDR2 YFSETQ. CDR3 DNA: TGCGCCAGCAGCCAGGGAACAGGGAACTATGGCTACACCTTC. This encodes CASSQGTGNYGYTF.

Only a few counts were recorded for this clone. V usage is TRBV6-4 and J usage is TRBJ2-1, with TRBD1 as a possible D gene (6 bases). The V gene lost 6 bases and the J gene lost 8 bases, with 14 bases spanning the gap. There are 13 residues in the CDR3. Germline loops: CDR1 MRHNA, CDR2 SNTAGT. The CDR3 loop is CASRDTGKDEQFF. The DNA of the CDR3 is TGTGCCAGCAGGGACACAGGGAAGGATGAGCAGTTCTTC.

This clone appeared a single time. The chain joins TRBV19 to TRBJ2-3; 11 bases map to TRBD2. This CDR3 comprises 18 residues. After removal of 4 bases from V and 2 bases from J, the junction contained 11 bases not matched to a gene. CDR1 and CDR2 from the germline V gene are LNHDA and SQIVND (reference sequence). Here the CDR3 DNA reads TGTGCCAGTAGTACAAAGATATTAGCGGGGGGGCTCACAGATACGCAGTATTTT. The encoded protein is CASSTKILAGGLTDTQYF.

The V gene is TRBV10-3, the J gene TRBJ2-3, with TRBD2 matching over 12 bases. Germline CDR1 and CDR2: ENHRY and SYGVKD. The J segment lost 3 bases and the V segment lost 3 bases, leaving 7 bases of the junction unmatched. This CDR3 contains 17 residues. DNA of the CDR3: TGTGCCATCAGTGAACCGACTAGCGGGGGTCTGACAGATACGCAGTATTTT. Its protein product is CAISEPTSGGLTDTQYF.

The rearrangement joins TRBV6-1 to TRBJ2-7; 9 bases are a match to TRBD1. CDR3 length: 15 amino acids. Trimming cost V 6 bases and J 3 bases; bases outside gene matches: 9. Germline V gene sequence: CDR1 MNHNS, CDR2 SASEGT. CDR3 sequence (DNA): TGTGCCAGCAGGGTACAGGGGGCGAATCGCTACGAGCAGTACTTC. This gives the protein CASRVQGANRYEQYF.

The chain carries TRBV4-1 and TRBJ2-1; the match to TRBD2 covers 13 bases. V dropped 1 base and J dropped 8; count of bases not matched to a gene: 8. Looked up from germline, CDR1 is MGHRA and CDR2 is YSYEKL. The CDR3 has 17 residues. CDR3 DNA: TGCGCCAGCAGCCAAGTAGGACTAGCGGGGGCCGGGGATGAGCAGTTCTTC. This translates into CASSQVGLAGAGDEQFF.

This chain uses TRBV4-3 with TRBJ1-6; no firm D call. Trimming took 0 bases from V and 7 from J, leaving 4 bases between them. CDR1 is LGHNA and CDR2 is YSLEER in the germline V gene. The CDR3 totals 13 residues. CDR3 DNA sequence: TGCGCCAGCAGCCAAGAGGAGAATTCACCCCTCCACTTT. It encodes CASSQEENSPLHF.

This clone was counted a single time. This chain joins TRBV27 and TRBJ1-1, with 7 nucleotides matching TRBD1. The CDR3 is made up of 17 amino acids. Germline trimming cut 2 bases from V and 0 bases from J; bases unmatched to any gene: 9. Per germline, CDR1 MNHEY and CDR2 SMNVEV (reference sequence). The CDR3 nucleotides read TGTGCCAGCAGTTTAGGACAGGCTCCACCATTGAACACTGAAGCTTTCTTT. Encoded protein: CASSLGQAPPLNTEAFF.

The J gene is TRBJ1-4, the V gene TRBV6-4, with D uncertain. Looked up from germline, CDR1 is MRHNA and CDR2 is SNTAGT. Between the trimmed V and J ends, which lost 6 bases and 5 bases, there was a span of 10 bases. This CDR3 region has 13 residues. The CDR3 nucleotides are TGTGCCAGCAGGCGGGCCCTAAATGAAAAACTGTTTTTT. As protein: CASRRALNEKLFF.

Remarks on this clone: This same CDR3 is encoded by further DNA sequences in the sample. V and J are TRBV18 and TRBJ1-3, with 9 bases lining up with TRBD1. The CDR3 has 15 amino acids. Germline CDR1 reads KGHSH; CDR2 reads LQKENI. V gave up 3 bases and J gave up 0 bases; unmatched junction bases: 0. The CDR3 loop is CASSPGQGSGNTIYF. In DNA, the CDR3 is TGTGCCAGCTCACCGGGACAGGGCTCTGGAAACACCATATATTTT.

Points on this clone: The junction departs from germline at one end; a sequencing error may be responsible. The gene calls are TRBV7-7 and TRBJ2-5; 9 positions agree with TRBD2. In germline, CDR1 is SSHAT, CDR2 FNYEAQ (reference sequence). The CDR3 has 14 residues. The CDR3 sequence is CASSLASGVETQYF. Written as DNA, the CDR3 is TGTGCTAGCAGCTTAGCTAGCGGGGTAGAGACCCAGTACTTC.

This chain uses TRBV6-1 with TRBJ2-5; 13 nucleotides agree with TRBD2. CDR1 is MNHNS, CDR2 SASEGT, per germline. This CDR3 is 15 amino acids long. After removal of 4 bases from V and 5 bases from J, the junction contained 4 bases not matched to a gene. The CDR3: CASSVGLAGVETQYF. For the CDR3, the DNA is TGTGCCAGCAGTGTCGGACTAGCGGGGGTTGAGACCCAGTACTTC.

This rearrangement joins TRBV4-1 to TRBJ1-6; 9 bases are a match to TRBD1. The CDR3 totals 17 residues. J lost 9 bases, V lost 4 bases, and 13 bases had no gene match. Germline loops: CDR1 MGHRA, CDR2 YSYEKL. The CDR3 spells CASSLFQSTGGSSPLHF. The CDR3 DNA follows: TGCGCCAGCAGCCTCTTCCAGTCGACAGGGGGAAGTTCACCCCTCCACTTT.